The clone carrying this T cell receptor (beta chain) was observed a few times. The antigen remains undetermined. The source of the sample is a study of CD8 T cells in ankylosing spondylitis. Study-level findings and limits: In reactive arthritis synovial fluid and blood, some motif variants had been reported before. Peripheral blood samples showed relatively rare disease-linked clones, and these clones were CD8+. It appeared that ankylosing spondylitis blood was characterized by a TCR beta motif of fewer than 10 highly homologous variants. Significantly higher representation of disease-linked clones was reported for matched ankylosing spondylitis synovial fluid.

Quantitative 5'-RACE with molecular barcodes generated TCR beta libraries. A single record per CDR3 protein comes from TCRdb applying MiXCR to the 5' RACE reads. The sample yields some 450,000 distinct CDR3 sequences, approximately 17% seen once. The CDR3 contains 15 residues. Deletions cut 4 bases from V and 3 bases from J, with 13 bases between. Germline V gives CDR1 LNHDA, CDR2 SQIVND (reference sequence). The chain employs TRBV19 and TRBJ1-5, with D possibly being TRBD1 (6 bases). The sequencing sample was made of blood, either unsorted or a sorted T cell fraction (not recorded which). This sequence originates from a male donor with ankylosing spondylitis. CDR3: CASSTTRTVNQPQHF. Written as DNA, the CDR3 is TGTGCCAGTAGTACTACTCGGACAGTCAATCAGCCCCAGCATTTT.